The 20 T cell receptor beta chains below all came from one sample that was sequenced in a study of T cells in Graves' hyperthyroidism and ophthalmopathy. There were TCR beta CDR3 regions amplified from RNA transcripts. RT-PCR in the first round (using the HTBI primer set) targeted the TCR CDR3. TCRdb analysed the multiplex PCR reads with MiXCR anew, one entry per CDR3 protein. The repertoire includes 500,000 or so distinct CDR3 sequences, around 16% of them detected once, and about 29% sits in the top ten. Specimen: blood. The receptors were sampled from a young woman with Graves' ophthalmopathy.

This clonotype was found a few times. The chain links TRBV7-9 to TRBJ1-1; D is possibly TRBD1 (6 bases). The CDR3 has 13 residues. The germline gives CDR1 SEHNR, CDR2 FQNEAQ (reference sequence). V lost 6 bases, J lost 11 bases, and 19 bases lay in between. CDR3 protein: CASSSKTGQMAFF. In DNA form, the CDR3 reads TGTGCCAGCAGTTCTAAAACCGGACAGATGGCTTTCTTT.

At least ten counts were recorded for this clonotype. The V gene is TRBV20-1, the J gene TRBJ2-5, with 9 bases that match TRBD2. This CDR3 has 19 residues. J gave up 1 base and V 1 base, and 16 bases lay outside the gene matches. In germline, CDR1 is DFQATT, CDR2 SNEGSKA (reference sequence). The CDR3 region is CSARVAPLWREGPQETQYF. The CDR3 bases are TGCAGTGCTAGAGTGGCTCCATTGTGGCGGGAGGGGCCCCAAGAGACCCAGTACTTC.

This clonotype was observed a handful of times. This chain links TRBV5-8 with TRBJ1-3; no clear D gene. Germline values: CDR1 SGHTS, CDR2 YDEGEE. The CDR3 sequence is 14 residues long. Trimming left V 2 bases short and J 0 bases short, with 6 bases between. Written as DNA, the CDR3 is TGTGCCAGCAGCTTTGATAGCTCTGGAAACACCATATATTTT. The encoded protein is CASSFDSSGNTIYF.

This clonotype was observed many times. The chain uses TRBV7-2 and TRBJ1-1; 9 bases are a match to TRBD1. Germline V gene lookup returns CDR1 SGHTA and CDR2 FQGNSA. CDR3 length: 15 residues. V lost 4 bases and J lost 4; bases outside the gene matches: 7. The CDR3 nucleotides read TGTGCCAGCAGCTCGGGACAGGGATCGGCCACTGAAGCTTTCTTT. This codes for CASSSGQGSATEAFF.

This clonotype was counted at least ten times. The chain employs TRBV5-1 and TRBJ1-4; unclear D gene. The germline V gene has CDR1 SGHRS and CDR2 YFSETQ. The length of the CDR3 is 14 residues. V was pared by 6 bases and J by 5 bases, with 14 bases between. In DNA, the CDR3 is TGCGCCAGCAAGGAGAATGTTGGGAATGAAAAACTGTTTTTT. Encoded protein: CASKENVGNEKLFF.

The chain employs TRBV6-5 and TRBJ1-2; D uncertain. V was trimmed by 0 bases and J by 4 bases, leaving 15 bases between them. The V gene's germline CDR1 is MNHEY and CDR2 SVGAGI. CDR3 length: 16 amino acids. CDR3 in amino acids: CASSYSAADPSYGYTF. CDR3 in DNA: TGTGCCAGCAGTTACTCCGCGGCGGACCCGTCCTATGGCTACACCTTC.

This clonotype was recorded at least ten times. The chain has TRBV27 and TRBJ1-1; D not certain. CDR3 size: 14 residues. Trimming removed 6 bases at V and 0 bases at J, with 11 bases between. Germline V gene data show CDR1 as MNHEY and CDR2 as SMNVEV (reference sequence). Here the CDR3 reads CASSSGNMNTEAFF. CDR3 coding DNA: TGTGCCAGCAGCAGTGGAAACATGAACACTGAAGCTTTCTTT.

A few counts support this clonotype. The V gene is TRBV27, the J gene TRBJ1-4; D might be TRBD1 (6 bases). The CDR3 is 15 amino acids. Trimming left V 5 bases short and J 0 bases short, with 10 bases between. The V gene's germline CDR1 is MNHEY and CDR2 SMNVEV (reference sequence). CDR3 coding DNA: TGTGCCAGCAGTAAGGGGGTTGCAACTAATGAAAAACTGTTTTTT. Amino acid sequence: CASSKGVATNEKLFF.

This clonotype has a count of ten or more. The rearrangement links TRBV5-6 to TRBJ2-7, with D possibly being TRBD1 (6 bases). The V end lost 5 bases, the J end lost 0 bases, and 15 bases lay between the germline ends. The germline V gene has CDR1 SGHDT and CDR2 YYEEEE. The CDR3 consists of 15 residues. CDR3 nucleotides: TGTGCCAGCAGTTACAGGGAAGGGCGCTCCTACGAGCAGTACTTC. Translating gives CASSYREGRSYEQYF.

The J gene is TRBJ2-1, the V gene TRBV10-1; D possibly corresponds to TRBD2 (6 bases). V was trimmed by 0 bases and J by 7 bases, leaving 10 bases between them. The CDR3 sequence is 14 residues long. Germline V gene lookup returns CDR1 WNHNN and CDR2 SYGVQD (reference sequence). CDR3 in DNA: TGCGCCAGCAGTGAGTCTGGTAGCGGAAATGAGCAGTTCTTC. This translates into CASSESGSGNEQFF.

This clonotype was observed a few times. Here the CDR3 reads CASSEEMGGNQPQHF. DNA for the CDR3: TGTGCCAGCAGTGAAGAAATGGGTGGCAATCAGCCCCAGCATTTT. The rearrangement links TRBV6-1 to TRBJ1-5; D is unclear. In germline, CDR1 is MNHNS, CDR2 SASEGT. V was clipped by 1 base and J by 2 bases, with 9 bases between them. This CDR3 spans 15 amino acids.

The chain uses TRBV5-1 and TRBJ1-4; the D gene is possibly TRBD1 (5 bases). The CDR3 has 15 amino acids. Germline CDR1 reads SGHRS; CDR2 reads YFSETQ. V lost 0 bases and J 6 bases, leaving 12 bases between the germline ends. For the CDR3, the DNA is TGCGCCAGCAGCTTGGCCGGGGCGTTGGATGAAAAACTGTTTTTT. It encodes CASSLAGALDEKLFF.

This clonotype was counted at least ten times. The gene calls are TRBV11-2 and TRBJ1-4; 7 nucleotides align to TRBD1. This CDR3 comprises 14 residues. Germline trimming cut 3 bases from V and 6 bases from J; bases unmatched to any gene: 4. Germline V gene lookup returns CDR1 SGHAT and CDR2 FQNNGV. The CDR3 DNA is TGTGCCAGCAGCTTGTCAGGGGGACATGAAAAACTGTTTTTT. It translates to CASSLSGGHEKLFF.

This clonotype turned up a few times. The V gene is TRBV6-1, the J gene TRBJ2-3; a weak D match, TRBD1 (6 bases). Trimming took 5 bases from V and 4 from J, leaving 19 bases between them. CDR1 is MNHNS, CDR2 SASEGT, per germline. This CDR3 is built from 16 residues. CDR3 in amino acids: CASSPRTVEVSDTQYF. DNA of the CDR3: TGTGCCAGCAGTCCGCGGACAGTTGAGGTCTCAGATACGCAGTATTTT.

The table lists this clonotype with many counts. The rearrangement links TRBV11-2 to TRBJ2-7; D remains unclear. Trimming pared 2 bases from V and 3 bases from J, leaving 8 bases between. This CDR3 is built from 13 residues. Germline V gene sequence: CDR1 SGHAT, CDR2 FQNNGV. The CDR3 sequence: CASSLPMSYEQYF. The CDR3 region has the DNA TGTGCCAGCAGCTTACCCATGAGCTACGAGCAGTACTTC.

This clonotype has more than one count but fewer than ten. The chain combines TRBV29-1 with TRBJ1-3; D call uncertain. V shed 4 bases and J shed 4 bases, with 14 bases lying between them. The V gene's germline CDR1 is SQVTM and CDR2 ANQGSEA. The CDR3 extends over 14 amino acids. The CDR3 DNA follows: TGCAGCGTTGTTGGGTCGGGTACCGGAAACACCATATATTTT. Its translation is CSVVGSGTGNTIYF.

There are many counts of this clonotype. CDR3 sequence (DNA): TGCAGTGCGACGGGAGGGAGCCCGGAGACCCAGTACTTC. This sequence encodes CSATGGSPETQYF. The chain is built from TRBV20-1 and TRBJ2-5; TRBD2 matches 8 bases. The ends lost 6 bases at V and 5 bases at J; junction bases unmatched: 8. CDR3 length: 13 residues. CDR1 is DFQATT and CDR2 is SNEGSKA in the germline V gene (reference sequence).

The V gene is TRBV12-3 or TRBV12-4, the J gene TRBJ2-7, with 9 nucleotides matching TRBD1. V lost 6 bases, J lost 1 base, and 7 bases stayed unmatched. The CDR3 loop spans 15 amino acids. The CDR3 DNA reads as TGTGCCAGCAGGCGGACAGGGGAGGGATCCTACGAGCAGTACTTC. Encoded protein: CASRRTGEGSYEQYF.

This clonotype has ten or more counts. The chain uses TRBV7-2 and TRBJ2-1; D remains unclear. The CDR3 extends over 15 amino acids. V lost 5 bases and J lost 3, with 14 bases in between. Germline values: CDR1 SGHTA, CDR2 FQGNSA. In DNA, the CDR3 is TGTGCCAGCAGCCCCCGACCCCTAGGCTACAATGAGCAGTTCTTC. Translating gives CASSPRPLGYNEQFF.

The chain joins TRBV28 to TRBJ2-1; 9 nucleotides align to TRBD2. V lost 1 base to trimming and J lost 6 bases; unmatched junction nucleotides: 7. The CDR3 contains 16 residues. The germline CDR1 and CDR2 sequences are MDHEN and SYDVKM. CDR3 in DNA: TGTGCCAGCAGTTTATTGGCTGCGGGAGGGCGCAATGAGCAGTTCTTC. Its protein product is CASSLLAAGGRNEQFF.